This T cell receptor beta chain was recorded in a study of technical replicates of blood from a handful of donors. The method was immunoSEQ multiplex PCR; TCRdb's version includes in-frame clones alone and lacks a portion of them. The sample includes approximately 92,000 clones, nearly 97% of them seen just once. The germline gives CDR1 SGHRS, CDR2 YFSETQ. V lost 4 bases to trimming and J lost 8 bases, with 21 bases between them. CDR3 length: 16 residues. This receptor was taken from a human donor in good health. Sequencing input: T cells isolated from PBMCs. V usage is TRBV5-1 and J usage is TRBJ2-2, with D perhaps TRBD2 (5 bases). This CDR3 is CASSLGNRAGVGELFF. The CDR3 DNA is TGCGCCAGCAGCCTCGGGAACCGGGCTGGAGTAGGGGAGCTGTTTTTT.